The T cell receptor (beta chain) described here comes from a study of sequential checkpoint blockade in melanoma. Study-level information: Randomization was 1:1 between first-line nivolumab→ipilimumab and ipilimumab→nivolumab.

This CDR3 spans 13 amino acids. Trimming took off 1 base at V and 3 bases at J, with 7 bases between the two ends. Germline assignment: CDR1 SEHNR and CDR2 FQNEAQ (reference sequence). Clones were read by immunoSEQ multiplex PCR, and TCRdb kept only the in-frame ones, dropping some. The sample consists of roughly 30,000 clones, 83% of them appearing once. The treatment here: randomized to nivolumab then ipilimumab (arm A) or the reverse (arm B). PBMC sorting kept live CD3+CD8+ cells without CD19 or CD56. The sequence came from a human donor with melanoma. The sequencing used CD8+ T cells sorted from blood (inferred from file names), collected from a patient given nivolumab and ipilimumab in sequence. The chain recombines TRBV7-9 with TRBJ2-7; D remains ambiguous. The CDR3 DNA follows: TGTGCCAGCAGCTTAGATCCGTTCTACGAGCAGTACTTC. This sequence encodes CASSLDPFYEQYF.